This T cell receptor beta chain derives from a study of T cell responses to AZD1222 COVID-19 vaccine. Whole-study context: Second-dose intervals of approximately 4 or approximately 12 weeks were pooled. Study-wide results and caveats: Spike-wide vaccine-associated CD4 TCRs dominated at 160-218 and 743-854. Clonal diversity was possibly underestimated; the donors were predominantly white British and more often female. Recipients of two AZD1222 doses showed rising Spike-specific TCR breadth and depth.

Germline CDR1 SGDLS, CDR2 YYNGEE. CDR3 length: 12 residues. Between the trimmed V and J ends, which lost 2 bases and 0 bases, there was a span of 1 base. On this clone itself: Its antigen remains unidentified.

Produced via immunoSEQ multiplex PCR; TCRdb's table is partial and in-frame only. The sample gives 75,000 to 100,000 clones, under 90% of which show up once; approximately 2.5% is in the top ten. This chain joins TRBV9 and TRBJ2-3, with D uncertain. Sequencing was performed on peripheral blood, taken on day 0 of AZD1222 vaccination. The sequence was obtained from an adult in good health. The CDR3: CASSVSTDTQYF. Here the CDR3 DNA reads TGTGCCAGCAGCGTTAGCACAGATACGCAGTATTTT.